The present T cell receptor beta chain was sequenced within a study of cytomegalovirus exposure and HLA in healthy donors. This clone was seen more than once but under ten times. Its matching antigen is unknown. Broader study findings: Sequencing had likely introduced a cluster of highly shared sequence variants as an artifact. Analysis performed later showed TCR beta chains linked to HLA being more clonally expanded than equally common others.

Germline CDR1 SGHNT, CDR2 YYREEE (reference sequence). Trimming took 4 bases from V and 10 from J; bases not matched to a gene: 12. CDR3 length equals 15 residues. The PCR used 60 Vbeta and 13 Jbeta primers. The repertoire was sequenced with immunoSEQ multiplex PCR; TCRdb's copy has only in-frame clones and lacks some. The sample records roughly 200,000 clones, 9.5% being singletons. The TCR sequence derives from a woman aged 25 to 39 in good health and CMV-seropositive. Specimen: PBMCs. V and J are TRBV5-4 and TRBJ2-1; 9 bases agree with TRBD2. The CDR3 reads CASSPKGAGGVEQFF. For the CDR3, the DNA is TGTGCCAGCAGCCCCAAGGGGGCGGGGGGGGTCGAGCAGTTCTTC.